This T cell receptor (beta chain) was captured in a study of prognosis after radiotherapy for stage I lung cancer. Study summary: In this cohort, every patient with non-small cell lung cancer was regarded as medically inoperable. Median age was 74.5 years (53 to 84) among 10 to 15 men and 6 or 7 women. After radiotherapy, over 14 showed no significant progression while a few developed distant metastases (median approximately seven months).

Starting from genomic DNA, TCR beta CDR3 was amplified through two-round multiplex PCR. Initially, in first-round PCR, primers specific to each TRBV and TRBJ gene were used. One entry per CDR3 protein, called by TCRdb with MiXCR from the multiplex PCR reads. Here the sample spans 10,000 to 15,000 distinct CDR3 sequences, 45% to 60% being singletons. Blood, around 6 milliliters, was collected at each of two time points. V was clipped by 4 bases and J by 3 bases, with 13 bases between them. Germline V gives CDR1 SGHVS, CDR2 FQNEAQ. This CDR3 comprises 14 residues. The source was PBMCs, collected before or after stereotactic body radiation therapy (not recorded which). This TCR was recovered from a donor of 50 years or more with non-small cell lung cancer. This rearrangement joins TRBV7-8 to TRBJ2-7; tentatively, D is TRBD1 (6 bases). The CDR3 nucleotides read TGTGCCAGCAGCTCGTACAGGGCCTGCTACGAGCAGTACTTC. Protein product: CASSSYRACYEQYF.